Below are 18 T cell receptor beta chains sequenced from a single sample in a study of T-cell reconstitution after alpha-beta-depleted transplantation in children. Preparing the TCRbeta library involved the use of unique molecular identifiers. TCRdb re-derived calls from the PCR reads in MiXCR, one entry per CDR3 protein. This sample has almost 600,000 distinct CDR3 sequences, with over 20% found just once. Here the sequenced sample was PBMCs, taken before TCRalphabeta/CD19-depleted stem cell transplant. All receptors derive from a boy in the first two years of life with Wiskott-Aldrich syndrome, due to receive a stem cell transplant.

This sequence joins TRBV5-1 and TRBJ1-4, with unresolved D. The CDR3 sequence is 16 residues long. Per germline, CDR1 SGHRS and CDR2 YFSETQ. The V gene lost 4 bases and the J gene lost 4 bases, with 17 bases spanning the gap. The CDR3 DNA sequence: TGCGCCAGCAGCCCTAACGTGGGGAGGTATAATGAAAAACTGTTTTTT. The encoded protein is CASSPNVGRYNEKLFF.

The gene calls are TRBV20-1 and TRBJ2-1; TRBD2 matches at 9 bases. Germline lookup yields CDR1 DFQATT and CDR2 SNEGSKA (reference sequence). This CDR3 has 14 residues. Losses at the gene ends were 2 bases for V and 8 bases for J; bases not matched to a gene: 7. The CDR3 loop is CSARWVSGSDEQFF. The DNA for the CDR3 is TGCAGTGCTAGATGGGTTAGCGGGAGTGATGAGCAGTTCTTC.

This clonotype was observed a handful of times. V usage is TRBV5-1 and J usage is TRBJ2-1, with TRBD1 matching over 11 bases. Trimming removed 4 bases from V and 8 bases from J; junction bases left unmatched: 5. Germline-derived CDR1 and CDR2 are SGHRS and YFSETQ. The CDR3 spans 14 residues. The CDR3 DNA follows: TGCGCCAGCAGCCCACGGACAGGGGGCGATGAGCAGTTCTTC. Translated: CASSPRTGGDEQFF.

A few counts support this clonotype. The chain recombines TRBV5-1 with TRBJ2-7; TRBD2 agrees at 8 bases. J lost 2 bases, V lost 1 base, and 5 bases had no gene match. The CDR3 spans 15 residues. Germline loops: CDR1 SGHRS, CDR2 YFSETQ. CDR3 protein: CASSLILAETYEQYF. CDR3 coding DNA: TGCGCCAGCAGCTTGATACTAGCGGAAACCTACGAGCAGTACTTC.

This clonotype occurred a few times. The V call is TRBV5-6, the J call TRBJ2-5; D uncertain. Germline-derived CDR1 and CDR2 are SGHDT and YYEEEE. CDR3 length: 15 amino acids. V was clipped by 3 bases and J by 0 bases, with 12 bases between them. CDR3 protein: CASSSSFRYQETQYF. Written as DNA, the CDR3 is TGTGCCAGCAGCTCTAGTTTTAGGTACCAAGAGACCCAGTACTTC.

V and J are TRBV12-3 or TRBV12-4 and TRBJ2-2; D call uncertain. CDR3 length equals 12 residues. V shed 6 bases and J shed 7 bases, with 9 bases lying between them. As DNA, the CDR3 is TGTGCCAGCAGAATGAAGGGCGGGGAGCTGTTTTTT. This translates into CASRMKGGELFF.

CDR3 in DNA: TGTGCCAGCAGCTTAGGTGGCATGAGGGAGCAGTACTTC. It codes for CASSLGGMREQYF. V and J are TRBV7-9 and TRBJ2-7; no clear D. This CDR3 is 13 amino acids long. The germline V gene has CDR1 SEHNR and CDR2 FQNEAQ (reference sequence). Trimming cost V 1 base and J 7 bases, with 11 bases left between them.

The chain uses TRBV6-5 and TRBJ2-7, with 9 bases fitting TRBD1. Trimming at V came to 6 bases and at J to 4 bases, leaving 4 bases not matched to a gene. This CDR3 region has 13 residues. CDR1 and CDR2 (germline): MNHEY, SVGAGI. The DNA for the CDR3 is TGTGCCAGCAGGCGGACAGGGGCTTACGAGCAGTACTTC. Residues: CASRRTGAYEQYF.

This clonotype came up a few times. This rearrangement joins TRBV12-3 or TRBV12-4 to TRBJ2-1; the match to TRBD2 covers 8 bases. The CDR3 extends over 14 amino acids. Losses at the gene ends were 9 bases for V and 4 bases for J; bases not matched to a gene: 8. In DNA form, the CDR3 reads TGTGCCAGTAAAGCGGGAGAGATATACAATGAGCAGTTCTTC. This gives the protein CASKAGEIYNEQFF.

CDR3 in DNA: TGCAGTGCCCGGGACAGGGTCGGTGAAAAACTGTTTTTT. Translation: CSARDRVGEKLFF. The chain combines TRBV20-1 with TRBJ1-4, with 9 bases identical to TRBD1. The CDR3 totals 13 residues. With V trimmed by 6 bases and J by 7 bases, 6 bases remained unmatched. Germline CDR1 is DFQATT and CDR2 is SNEGSKA (reference sequence).

Notes on this clonotype: Compared with germline, one end of the junction differs, possibly owing to a read error. This chain connects TRBV7-2 to TRBJ2-5; D is unclear. Germline V gene lookup returns CDR1 SGHTA and CDR2 FQGNSA. This CDR3 has 13 residues. The CDR3 DNA follows: TGTGCCAGCAGCTTAGAGTATCAAGGGACCCAGTACTTC. As protein: CASSLEYQGTQYF.

The chain employs TRBV5-1 and TRBJ2-2; the D is unclear. This CDR3 is 15 amino acids long. V was clipped by 5 bases and J by 0 bases, with 11 bases between them. Looked up from germline, CDR1 is SGHRS and CDR2 is YFSETQ. The CDR3 bases are TGCGCCAGCAGATATAGAATATCGAACACCGGGGAGCTGTTTTTT. Its protein is CASRYRISNTGELFF.

The rearrangement links TRBV10-3 to TRBJ2-1; D remains ambiguous. This CDR3 comprises 13 residues. Germline V gene data show CDR1 as ENHRY and CDR2 as SYGVKD. V dropped 2 bases and J dropped 6 bases, with 8 bases sitting between them. The CDR3 DNA follows: TGTGCCATCAGTGAGCGTCCGGCCAATGAGCAGTTCTTC. Encoded protein: CAISERPANEQFF.

For this clonotype: An end of the junction does not agree with germline; a read error may underlie this. This rearrangement joins TRBV12-3 or TRBV12-4 to TRBJ2-7, with 11 positions matching TRBD2. The CDR3 totals 14 residues. In DNA form, the CDR3 reads TGTGCCAGCAATTTAGCGGGAGGGTCCTACGAGCAGTACTTC. This sequence encodes CASNLAGGSYEQYF.

This clonotype has more than one count but fewer than ten. The genes are TRBV20-1 and TRBJ1-4, with a possible D match to TRBD1 (6 bases). V was clipped by 6 bases and J by 10 bases, with 18 bases between them. CDR1 is DFQATT and CDR2 is SNEGSKA in the germline V gene (reference sequence). This CDR3 has 13 amino acids. CDR3 protein: CSARLGGAGKLFF. The CDR3 nucleotides read TGCAGTGCCCGGCTTGGGGGGGCGGGAAAACTGTTTTTT.

This sequence joins TRBV20-1 and TRBJ2-3; TRBD2 agrees at 7 bases. V lost 3 bases to trimming and J lost 4 bases; unmatched junction nucleotides: 7. The CDR3 is 14 residues long. Germline CDR1 is DFQATT and CDR2 is SNEGSKA (reference sequence). The CDR3 loop is CSASSSGRADTQYF. As DNA, the CDR3 is TGCAGTGCTAGCTCTTCAGGGAGGGCAGATACGCAGTATTTT.

The rearrangement links TRBV27 to TRBJ2-1, with 10 bases identical to TRBD2. CDR3 length equals 13 residues. V lost 6 bases, J lost 8 bases, and 4 bases stayed unmatched. Germline-derived CDR1 and CDR2 are MNHEY and SMNVEV (reference sequence). This CDR3 is CASSLAGDHEQFF. The CDR3 region has the DNA TGTGCCAGCAGCCTAGCGGGAGATCATGAGCAGTTCTTC.

The chain joins TRBV14 to TRBJ2-1; no firm D call. Trimming removed 0 bases at V and 5 bases at J, with 8 bases between. CDR1 and CDR2 from the germline V gene are SGHDN and FVKESK. This CDR3 spans 14 amino acids. The CDR3 region is CASSQDLGHNEQFF. The CDR3 bases are TGTGCCAGCAGCCAAGATCTAGGCCACAATGAGCAGTTCTTC.